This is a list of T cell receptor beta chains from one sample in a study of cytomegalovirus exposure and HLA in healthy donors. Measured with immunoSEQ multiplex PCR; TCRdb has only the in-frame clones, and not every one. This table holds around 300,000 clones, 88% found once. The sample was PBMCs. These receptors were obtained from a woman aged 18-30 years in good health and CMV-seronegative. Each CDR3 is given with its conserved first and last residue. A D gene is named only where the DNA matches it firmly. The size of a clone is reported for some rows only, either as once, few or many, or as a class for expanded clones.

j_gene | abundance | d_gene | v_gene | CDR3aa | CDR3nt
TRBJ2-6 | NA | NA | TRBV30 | CAWGLGANVLTF | TGTGCCTGGGGGCTCGGGGCCAACGTCCTGACTTTC
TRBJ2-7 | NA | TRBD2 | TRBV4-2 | CASSQDLLPSGRDIWSYEQYF | TGTGCCAGCAGCCAAGATCTTCTTCCTAGCGGGAGGGATATTTGGTCCTACGAGCAGTACTTC
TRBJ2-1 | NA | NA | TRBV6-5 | CASRVTSSYNEQFF | TGTGCCAGCAGGGTGACTAGCTCCTACAATGAGCAGTTCTTC
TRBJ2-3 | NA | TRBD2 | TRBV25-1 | CASSAKTSGSSTDTQYF | TGTGCCAGCAGTGCCAAGACTAGCGGGAGCTCCACAGATACGCAGTATTTT
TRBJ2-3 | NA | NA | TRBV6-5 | CASRLPGSHTDTQYF | TGTGCCAGCAGACTGCCGGGATCTCACACAGATACGCAGTATTTT
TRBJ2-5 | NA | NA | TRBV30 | CAWSAEETQYF | TGTGCCTGGAGTGCGGAAGAGACCCAGTACTTC
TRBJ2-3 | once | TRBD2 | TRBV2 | CASSSGAGGIYTQYF | TGTGCCAGCAGTAGTGGCGCGGGAGGGATATATACGCAGTATTTT
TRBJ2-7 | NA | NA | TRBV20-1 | CSASGDEQYF | TGCAGTGCTTCAGGGGACGAGCAGTACTTC
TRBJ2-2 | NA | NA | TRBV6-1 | CASSSQDLATGELFF | TGTGCCAGCAGTTCTCAAGACTTGGCCACCGGGGAGCTGTTTTTT
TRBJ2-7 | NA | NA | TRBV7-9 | CASSSSWTLYEQYF | TGTGCCAGCAGCTCCTCCTGGACTCTCTACGAGCAGTACTTC
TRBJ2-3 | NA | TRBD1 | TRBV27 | CASSFAQGQPSQYF | TGTGCCAGCAGTTTCGCCCAGGGACAGCCGTCCCAGTATTTT
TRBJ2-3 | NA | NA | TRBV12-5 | CASGLPGGGYDTQYF | TGTGCTAGTGGTTTGCCGGGAGGGGGCTACGATACGCAGTATTTT
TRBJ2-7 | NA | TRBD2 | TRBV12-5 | CASGLGLAGDEQYF | TGTGCTAGTGGTCTGGGACTAGCGGGAGACGAGCAGTACTTC
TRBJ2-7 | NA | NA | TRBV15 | CATSRDLRDSYEQYF | TGTGCCACCAGCAGAGATCTACGGGACTCCTACGAGCAGTACTTC
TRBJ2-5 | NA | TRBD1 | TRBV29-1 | CSVDNRGTETQYF | TGCAGCGTTGACAACAGGGGGACGGAGACCCAGTACTTC
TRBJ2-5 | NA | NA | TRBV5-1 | CASRAGQKIEETQYF | TGCGCCAGCAGGGCGGGACAGAAAATAGAAGAGACCCAGTACTTC
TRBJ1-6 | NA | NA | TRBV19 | CASSTVGSSSPLHF | TGTGCCAGTAGTACCGTCGGGTCGAGTTCACCCCTCCACTTT
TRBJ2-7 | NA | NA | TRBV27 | CASSPYEQYF | TGTGCCAGCAGCCCGTACGAGCAGTACTTC
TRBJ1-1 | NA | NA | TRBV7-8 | CASSSVRTEAFF | TGTGCCAGCAGTTCCGTCCGCACTGAAGCTTTCTTT
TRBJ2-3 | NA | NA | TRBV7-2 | CASSLGYSSTDTQYF | TGTGCCAGCAGCTTAGGCTACAGCAGCACAGATACGCAGTATTTT
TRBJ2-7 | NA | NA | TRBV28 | CASSLGGGGLDQQYF | TGTGCCAGCAGTTTAGGGGGAGGGGGATTGGACCAGCAGTACTTC
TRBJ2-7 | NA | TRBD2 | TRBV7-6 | CASSPGGAKDEQYF | TGTGCCAGCAGCCCGGGAGGGGCCAAGGACGAGCAGTACTTC
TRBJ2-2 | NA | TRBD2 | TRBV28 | CASSSLSGRANTGELFF | TGTGCCAGCAGTTCCCTTAGCGGGAGGGCGAACACCGGGGAGCTGTTTTTT
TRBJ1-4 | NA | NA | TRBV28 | CASSSGLMNEKLFF | TGTGCCAGCAGTTCGGGACTTATGAATGAAAAACTGTTTTTT
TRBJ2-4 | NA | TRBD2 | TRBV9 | CASSGRAGVDQNIQYF | TGTGCCAGCAGCGGCCGAGCGGGAGTAGACCAAAACATTCAGTACTTC
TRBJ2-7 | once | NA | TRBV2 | CASSGARNSYEQYF | TGTGCCAGCAGTGGGGCCCGAAACTCCTACGAGCAGTACTTC
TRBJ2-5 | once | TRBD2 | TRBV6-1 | CASPPTSGWETQYF | TGTGCCAGCCCCCCGACTAGCGGGTGGGAGACCCAGTACTTC
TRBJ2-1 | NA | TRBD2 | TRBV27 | CASRRLAYNEQFF | TGTGCCAGCAGGCGACTAGCGTACAATGAGCAGTTCTTC
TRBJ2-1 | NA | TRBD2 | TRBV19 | CASSTTSGTNEQFF | TGTGCCAGTAGTACGACTAGCGGGACAAATGAGCAGTTCTTC
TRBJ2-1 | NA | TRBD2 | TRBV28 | CASSLVILAGGLGGEQFF | TGTGCCAGCAGTTTGGTAATCCTAGCGGGAGGCCTTGGGGGGGAGCAGTTCTTC
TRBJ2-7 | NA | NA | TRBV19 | CASSITVGLLYEQYF | TGTGCCAGTAGTATAACGGTTGGACTGCTCTACGAGCAGTACTTC
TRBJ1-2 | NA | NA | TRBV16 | CASSQYGQANYGYTF | TGTGCCAGCAGCCAATATGGCCAGGCTAACTATGGCTACACCTTC
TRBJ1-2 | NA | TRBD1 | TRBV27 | CASRRGTGEGGYTF | TGTGCCAGCAGGAGGGGGACAGGGGAAGGTGGCTACACCTTC
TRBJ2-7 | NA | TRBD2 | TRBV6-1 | CASLGRGPYEQYF | TGTGCCAGCTTGGGGAGGGGCCCCTACGAGCAGTACTTC
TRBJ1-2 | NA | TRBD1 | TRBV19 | CASSRTGGQNGYTF | TGTGCCAGTAGTAGAACAGGGGGACAGAATGGCTACACCTTC
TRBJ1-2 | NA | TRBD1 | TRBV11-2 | CASSFLPGQAMYGYTF | TGTGCCAGCAGCTTTCTACCGGGACAGGCCATGTATGGCTACACCTTC
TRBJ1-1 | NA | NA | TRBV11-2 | CASSLRRGPTEAFF | TGTGCCAGCAGCTTACGTCGAGGGCCCACTGAAGCTTTCTTT
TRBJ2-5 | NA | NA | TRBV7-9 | CASSLARHSQETQYF | TGTGCCAGCAGCTTAGCACGCCACAGCCAAGAGACCCAGTACTTC
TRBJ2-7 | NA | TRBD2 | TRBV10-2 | CASSDGGKQYF | TGCGCCAGCAGTGACGGGGGGAAACAGTACTTC
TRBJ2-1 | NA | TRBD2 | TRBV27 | CASSLGREGLVGEQFF | TGTGCCAGCAGTTTAGGGCGGGAGGGCCTCGTCGGTGAGCAGTTCTTC
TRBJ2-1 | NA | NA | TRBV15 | CATSAGLGRWNEQFF | TGTGCCACCAGCGCAGGGCTGGGGCGGTGGAATGAGCAGTTCTTC
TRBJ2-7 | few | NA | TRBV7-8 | CASSKPVDEQYF | TGTGCCAGCAGCAAACCGGTCGACGAGCAGTACTTC
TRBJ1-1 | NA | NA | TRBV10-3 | CAISSQGNTEAFF | TGTGCCATCTCGTCGCAGGGGAACACTGAAGCTTTCTTT
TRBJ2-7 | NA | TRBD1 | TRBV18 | CASSPRTGAYEQYF | TGTGCCAGCTCACCCCGGACAGGGGCGTACGAGCAGTACTTC
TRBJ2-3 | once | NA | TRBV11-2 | CASSPHNTDTQYF | TGTGCCAGCAGCCCCCACAACACAGATACGCAGTATTTT
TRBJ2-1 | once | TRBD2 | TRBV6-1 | CARGPRAGGLNEQFF | TGTGCCAGGGGGCCTCGGGCGGGAGGGTTAAATGAGCAGTTCTTC
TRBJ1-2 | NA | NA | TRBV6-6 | CASSYERGSYGYTF | TGTGCCAGCAGTTACGAGAGGGGGTCCTATGGCTACACCTTC
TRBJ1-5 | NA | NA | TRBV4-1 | CASSQVVGPGDPQHF | TGCGCCAGCAGCCAAGTTGTGGGACCGGGGGATCCCCAGCATTTT
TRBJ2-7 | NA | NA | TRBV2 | CASSIDSQSYEQYF | TGTGCCAGCAGTATCGACAGCCAGTCCTACGAGCAGTACTTC